These 23 T cell receptor beta chains share one sample of origin, sequenced in a study of breast tumors, draining lymph nodes, adjacent tissues (dated by TCRdb to about 2016). Lymph node samples were obtained from the axillary draining lymph nodes of breast cancer patients. The receptor library was made with multiplex PCR. TCRdb shows the sequencer as Illumina HiSeq 2000. TCRdb reprocessing: public reads trimmed at Q25 with fastp, clones called with MiXCR, in-frame beta chains kept. When rows share a CDR3 protein, they turn into one entry using the most common DNA and genes. This sample is represented by about 140,000 distinct CDR3 sequences; over 25% of them were singletons. The top ten clonotypes cover under 2.5% of the sample. The sequenced material came from axillary lymph node tissue. Every receptor here comes from a female donor with breast cancer. Some clones in this sample may be carry-over from other donors' samples.

About this clonotype itself: One end of the junction does not line up with germline, which may come from a read error. This chain uses TRBV10-3 with TRBJ1-2, with 7 bases fitting TRBD1. The CDR3 is 14 residues long. Germline V gives CDR1 ENHRY, CDR2 SYGVKD. As DNA, the CDR3 is TGCGCCATCAGTGGGAGGGGGCCTAACTATGGCTACACCTTC. Residues: CAISGRGPNYGYTF.

This clonotype was picked up many times. This sequence joins TRBV10-3 and TRBJ1-2; D is possibly TRBD1 (5 bases). CDR3 length: 13 amino acids. From germline, CDR1 is ENHRY and CDR2 SYGVKD. V was shortened by 4 bases and J by 4 bases, with 10 bases between the two germline ends. The CDR3 nucleotides read TGTGCCATCAGTGTTGGGGGTGGCTATGGCTACACCTTC. Translation gives CAISVGGGYGYTF.

This clonotype was seen many times. The V gene is TRBV28, the J gene TRBJ1-2, with 9 positions matching TRBD1. The V gene's germline CDR1 is MDHEN and CDR2 SYDVKM. This CDR3 contains 14 residues. V was pared by 6 bases and J by 4 bases, with 6 bases of the junction left unmatched. This chain's CDR3 is CASRDGTGIYGYTF. CDR3 DNA sequence: TGTGCCAGCAGGGACGGGACAGGGATCTATGGCTACACCTTC.

Worth noting for this clonotype: This may stem from a read error, because a much larger clone lies one nucleotide away. The rearrangement joins TRBV6-5 to TRBJ2-7; maybe TRBD2 (6 bases). Germline V gene data show CDR1 as MNHEY and CDR2 as SVGAGI. This CDR3 region has 15 residues. Trimming pared 5 bases from V and 0 bases from J, leaving 14 bases between. In DNA, the CDR3 is TGTGCCAGCAGTCATAACCGGGACTCCTCCTACGAGCAGTACTTC. It is translated as CASSHNRDSSYEQYF.

In its sample, this clonotype was seen a few times. This chain joins TRBV6-5 and TRBJ1-1; tentative D call: TRBD1 (5 bases). Trimming removed 8 bases at V and 4 bases at J, with 14 bases between. The CDR3 extends over 13 amino acids. Per the germline V gene, CDR1 is MNHEY and CDR2 is SVGAGI. The chain's CDR3 is CASGLGEVTEAFF. CDR3 coding DNA: TGTGCCAGCGGGTTGGGGGAGGTCACTGAAGCTTTCTTT.

There are many counts of this clonotype. This sequence joins TRBV12-3 or TRBV12-4 and TRBJ2-5, with 10 bases matching TRBD2. The CDR3 has 16 residues. With 5 bases clipped from V and 3 bases from J, the junction kept 9 bases outside the gene matches. The CDR3 sequence: CASSPRTSGTKETQYF. DNA of the CDR3: TGTGCCAGCAGTCCCAGGACTAGCGGAACCAAAGAGACCCAGTACTTC.

At least ten counts were recorded for this clonotype. This chain connects TRBV6-5 to TRBJ1-6; D is unclear. The V and J ends lost 5 bases and 6 bases respectively, with 11 bases between them. The CDR3 runs 14 residues. In germline, CDR1 is MNHEY, CDR2 SVGAGI. The CDR3 region has the DNA TGTGCCAGCAGTCACGACGGGTTTAATTCACCCCTCCACTTT. This gives the protein CASSHDGFNSPLHF.

The rearrangement links TRBV6-6 to TRBJ2-2; D is possibly TRBD1 or TRBD2 (6 bases each). V was cut by 5 bases and J by 6 bases, with 13 bases left in between. Germline values: CDR1 MNHNY, CDR2 SVGAGI (reference sequence). The CDR3 extends over 14 amino acids. For the CDR3, the DNA is TGTGCCAGCAGTCTAGGGGGGCCGGCCGGGGAGCTGTTTTTT. Protein: CASSLGGPAGELFF.

This clonotype was seen many times. The genes are TRBV20-1 and TRBJ1-5; unclear D gene. Per germline, CDR1 DFQATT and CDR2 SNEGSKA (reference sequence). The CDR3 contains 13 residues. The germline V and J ends were trimmed by 5 bases and 0 bases, with 8 bases remaining between them. The CDR3 loop reads CSAVIYSNQPQHF. CDR3 DNA sequence: TGCAGTGCTGTTATTTATAGCAATCAGCCCCAGCATTTT.

The chain is built from TRBV7-9 and TRBJ2-3; 14 nucleotides match TRBD2. From germline, CDR1 is SEHNR and CDR2 FQNEAQ (reference sequence). The CDR3 covers 18 residues. J lost 5 bases, V lost 2 bases, and 9 bases had no gene match. The DNA for the CDR3 is TGTGCCAGCAGCTTATCGAGCGGACTAGCGGGGGGTTTAGATACGCAGTATTTT. This gives the protein CASSLSSGLAGGLDTQYF.

The V gene is TRBV29-1, the J gene TRBJ1-5; D may be TRBD1 (5 bases). There are 14 residues in the CDR3. With 6 bases removed from V and 11 bases from J, the gap between germline ends came to 23 bases. The germline V gene has CDR1 SQVTM and CDR2 ANQGSEA. The CDR3 nucleotides are TGCAGCGTGTCGCGGGGCAGGGCGGATGAGACCCAGCATTTT. Protein: CSVSRGRADETQHF.

Ten or more counts support this clonotype. The V call is TRBV19, the J call TRBJ1-6; TRBD1 matches at 7 bases. This CDR3 contains 13 residues. J was trimmed by 8 bases and V by 9 bases; bases with no gene match: 7. CDR1 is LNHDA, CDR2 SQIVND, per germline (reference sequence). CDR3 residues: CASTGQEDSPLHF. The CDR3 region has the DNA TGTGCCAGCACAGGACAGGAGGATTCACCCCTCCACTTT.

Many counts were recorded for this clonotype. The chain recombines TRBV28 with TRBJ1-3; D is ambiguous. The ends were cut back, 7 bases at V and 2 bases at J, with 6 bases in the middle. Per the germline V gene, CDR1 is MDHEN and CDR2 is SYDVKM. This CDR3 is 12 amino acids long. The CDR3 DNA reads as TGTGCCAGCACGGGAACTGGAAACACCATATATTTT. This translates into CASTGTGNTIYF.

As regards this clonotype: The CDR3 does not close with the conserved phenylalanine or tryptophan, likely indicating a read error. J is TRBJ1-6 and V is TRBV7-9; 7 nucleotides agree with TRBD1. The length of the CDR3 is 14 residues. Germline CDR1 and CDR2: SEHNR and FQNEAQ (reference sequence). V lost 8 bases and J lost 7; bases outside the gene matches: 8. The CDR3 is CASLSGTANSPLHL. CDR3 nucleotides: TGTGCCAGCCTGTCCGGGACAGCAAATTCACCCCTCCACCTC.

In its sample, this clonotype was seen many times. A read error is possible here, since a much larger clone lies one base away. The rearrangement uses TRBV20-1 and TRBJ2-5; 11 nucleotides line up with TRBD2. Per germline, CDR1 DFQATT and CDR2 SNEGSKA (reference sequence). This CDR3 comprises 12 residues. V was pared by 5 bases and J by 7 bases, with 3 bases of the junction left unmatched. CDR3 coding DNA: TGCAGTGCTGTTACTAGCGGGGGGACCCAGTACTTC. It yields the protein CSAVTSGGTQYF.

This clonotype has only one observation. The J gene is TRBJ1-3, the V gene TRBV9; 10 positions agree with TRBD1. Trimming removed 3 bases from V and 3 bases from J; junction bases left unmatched: 3. The CDR3 contains 15 residues. Per the germline V gene, CDR1 is SGDLS and CDR2 is YYNGEE. Written as DNA, the CDR3 is TGTGCCAGCAGCGGACAGGGGGCCTATGGAAACACCATATATTTT. Translated, it gives CASSGQGAYGNTIYF.

This clonotype was seen ten or more times. The gene calls are TRBV27 and TRBJ1-2, with unresolved D. The V end was cut by 8 bases, the J end by 6 bases, with 13 bases between. The CDR3 has 12 residues. Germline V gene data show CDR1 as MNHEY and CDR2 as SMNVEV (reference sequence). CDR3 sequence: CASSQDRHGYTF. CDR3 sequence (DNA): TGTGCCAGCTCTCAGGACCGGCATGGCTACACCTTC.

This clonotype was seen many times. The chain joins TRBV11-2 to TRBJ2-6; TRBD1 is a possible D gene (5 bases). Per the germline V gene, CDR1 is SGHAT and CDR2 is FQNNGV. CDR3 length equals 18 residues. Trimming shortened V by 0 bases and J by 1 base, and 13 bases separated the two germline ends. This CDR3 reads CASSLDRWQGSGANVLTF. DNA of the CDR3: TGTGCCAGCAGCTTAGATCGATGGCAGGGTTCTGGGGCCAACGTCCTGACTTTC.

This clonotype was observed at least ten times. CDR3 sequence reads: CASSIGGGQPQHF. The CDR3, as DNA: TGTGCCAGTAGTATAGGGGGGGGACAGCCCCAGCATTTT. The chain recombines TRBV19 with TRBJ1-5, with D tentatively TRBD1 (5 bases). V gave up 1 base and J gave up 7 bases, with 8 bases separating them. Germline values: CDR1 LNHDA, CDR2 SQIVND (reference sequence). This CDR3 has 13 residues.

Ten or more counts support this clonotype. In DNA, the CDR3 is TGTGCCAGCAGCAGAGCCGGGACTAGCGGCTATGAGCAGTACTTC. Translation: CASSRAGTSGYEQYF. The gene calls are TRBV9 and TRBJ2-7; 11 nucleotides agree with TRBD2. V shed 4 bases and J 7 bases; nucleotides not matched to a gene: 10. The germline V gene encodes CDR1 SGDLS and CDR2 YYNGEE. CDR3 length: 15 residues. The complete variable domain, with remaining parts taken from reference TRBV9 and TRBJ2-7, reads DSGVTQTPKHLITATGQRVTLRCSPRSGDLSVYWYQQSLDQGLQFLIQYYNGEERAKGNILERFSAQQFPDLHSELNLSSLELGDSALYFCASSRAGTSGYEQYFGPGTRLTVT.

There are many counts of this clonotype. The chain joins TRBV12-3 or TRBV12-4 to TRBJ2-7, with TRBD1 as a possible D gene (6 bases). Trimming shortened V by 2 bases and J by 5 bases, and 13 bases separated the two germline ends. This CDR3 region has 14 residues. The CDR3 protein is CASSLLRGSNEQYF. In nucleotides, the CDR3 is TGTGCCAGCAGTTTACTCAGGGGAAGCAACGAGCAGTACTTC.

In this sample, this clonotype turned up many times. The rearrangement joins TRBV5-1 to TRBJ1-2; D is perhaps TRBD1 (6 bases). CDR3 length: 16 amino acids. V lost 3 bases and J 4 bases, leaving 19 bases between the germline ends. Germline CDR1 and CDR2: SGHRS and YFSETQ. Here the CDR3 DNA reads TGCGCCAGCAGCTCCGCACCACAGGGTTCGGGCTATGGCTACACCTTC. Amino acids: CASSSAPQGSGYGYTF.

The chain links TRBV24-1 to TRBJ1-6; 11 nucleotides line up with TRBD1. The CDR3 has 16 residues. Germline V gene sequence: CDR1 KGHDR, CDR2 SFDVKD. Germline trimming cut 4 bases from V and 9 bases from J; bases unmatched to any gene: 7. CDR3 protein: CATSDSGQGAGSPLHF. As DNA, the CDR3 is TGTGCCACCAGTGACTCCGGACAGGGGGCGGGTTCACCCCTCCACTTT.